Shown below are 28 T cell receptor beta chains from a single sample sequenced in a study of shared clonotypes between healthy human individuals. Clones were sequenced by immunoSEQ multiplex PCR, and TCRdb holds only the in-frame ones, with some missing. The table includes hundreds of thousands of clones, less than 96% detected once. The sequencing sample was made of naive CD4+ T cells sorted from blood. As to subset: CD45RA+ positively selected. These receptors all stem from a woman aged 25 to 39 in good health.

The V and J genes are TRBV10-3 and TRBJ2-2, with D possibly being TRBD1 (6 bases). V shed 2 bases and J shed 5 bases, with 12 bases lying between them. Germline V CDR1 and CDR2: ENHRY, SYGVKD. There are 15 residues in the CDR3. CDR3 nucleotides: TGTGCCATCAGTGAGGGTACTAGGGGGACCGGGGAGCTGTTTTTT. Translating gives CAISEGTRGTGELFF.

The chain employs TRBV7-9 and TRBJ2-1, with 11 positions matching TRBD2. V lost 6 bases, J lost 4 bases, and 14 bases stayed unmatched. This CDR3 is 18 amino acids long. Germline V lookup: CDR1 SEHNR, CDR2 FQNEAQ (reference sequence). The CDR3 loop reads CASSSTEASGRSYNEQFF. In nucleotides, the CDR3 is TGTGCCAGCAGTTCAACCGAAGCTAGCGGGAGGTCTTACAATGAGCAGTTCTTC. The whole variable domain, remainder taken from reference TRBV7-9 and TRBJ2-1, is DTGVSQNPRHKITKRGQNVTFRCDPISEHNRLYWYRQTLGQGPEFLTYFQNEAQLEKSRLLSDRFSAERPKGSFSTLEIQRTEQGDSAMYLCASSSTEASGRSYNEQFFGPGTRLTVL.

The CDR3 loop reads CASSLRGQGTDTQYF. The CDR3 DNA reads as TGCGCCAGCAGCTTACGAGGGCAGGGCACAGATACGCAGTATTTT. V is TRBV5-1 and J is TRBJ2-3, with a weak D call TRBD2 (5 bases). CDR3 size: 15 residues. The V gene's germline CDR1 is SGHRS and CDR2 YFSETQ. V was pared by 2 bases and J by 1 base, with 11 bases between.

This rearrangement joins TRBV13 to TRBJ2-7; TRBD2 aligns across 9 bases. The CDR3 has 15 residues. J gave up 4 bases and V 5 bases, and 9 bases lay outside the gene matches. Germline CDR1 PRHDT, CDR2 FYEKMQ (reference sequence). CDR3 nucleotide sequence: TGTGCCAGCAGCCCCGGTAGCGGGAGACTATACGAGCAGTACTTC. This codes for CASSPGSGRLYEQYF.

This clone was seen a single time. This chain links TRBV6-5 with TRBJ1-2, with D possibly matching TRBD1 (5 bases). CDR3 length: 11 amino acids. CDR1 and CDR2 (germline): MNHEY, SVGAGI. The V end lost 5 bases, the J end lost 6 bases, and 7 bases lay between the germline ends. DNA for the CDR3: TGTGCCAGCAGTGCAGGGAATGGCTACACCTTC. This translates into CASSAGNGYTF.

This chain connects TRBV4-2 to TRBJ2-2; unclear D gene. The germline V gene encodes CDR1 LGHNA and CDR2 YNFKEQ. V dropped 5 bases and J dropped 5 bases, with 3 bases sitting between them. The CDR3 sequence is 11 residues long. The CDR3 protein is CASSWTGELFF. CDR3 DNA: TGTGCCAGCAGCTGGACCGGGGAGCTGTTTTTT.

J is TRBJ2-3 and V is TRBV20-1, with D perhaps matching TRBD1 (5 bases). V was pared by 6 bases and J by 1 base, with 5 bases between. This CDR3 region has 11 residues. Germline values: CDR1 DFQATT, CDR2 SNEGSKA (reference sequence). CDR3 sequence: CSAGGTDTQYF. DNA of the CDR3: TGCAGTGCAGGGGGCACAGATACGCAGTATTTT.

The CDR3 nucleotides are TGTGCCAGCAGCCCCGCCCGACAGGGCAGTGAGCAGTACTTC. Translation: CASSPARQGSEQYF. The V and J genes are TRBV28 and TRBJ2-7, with 7 bases fitting TRBD1. The CDR3 totals 14 residues. V shed 6 bases, J shed 7 bases, and the junction held 12 bases outside the gene matches. Germline CDR1 MDHEN, CDR2 SYDVKM.

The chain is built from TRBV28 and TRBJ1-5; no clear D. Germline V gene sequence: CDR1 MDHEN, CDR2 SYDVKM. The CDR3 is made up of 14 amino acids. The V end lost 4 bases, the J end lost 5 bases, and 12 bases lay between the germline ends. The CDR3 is CASSSYGKDQPQHF. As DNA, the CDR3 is TGTGCCAGCAGTTCGTATGGGAAAGATCAGCCCCAGCATTTT.

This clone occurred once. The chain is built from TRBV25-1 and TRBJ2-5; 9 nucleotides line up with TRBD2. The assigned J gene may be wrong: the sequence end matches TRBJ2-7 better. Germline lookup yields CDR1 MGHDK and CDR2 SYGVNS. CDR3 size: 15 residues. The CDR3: CASAGLAGLYDEQYF. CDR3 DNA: TGTGCCAGCGCCGGGCTAGCGGGGTTATACGACGAGCAGTACTTC.

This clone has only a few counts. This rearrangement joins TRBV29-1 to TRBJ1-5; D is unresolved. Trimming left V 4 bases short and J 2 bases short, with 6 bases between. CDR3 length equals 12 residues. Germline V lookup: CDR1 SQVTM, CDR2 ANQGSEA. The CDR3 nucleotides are TGCAGCGTTGGGGAGGGCAATCAGCCCCAGCATTTT. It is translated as CSVGEGNQPQHF. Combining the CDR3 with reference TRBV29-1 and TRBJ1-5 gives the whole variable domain SAVISQKPSRDICQRGTSLTIQCQVDSQVTMMFWYRQQPGQSLTLIATANQGSEATYESGFVIDKFPISRPNLTFSTLTVSNMSPEDSSIYLCSVGEGNQPQHFGDGTRLSIL.

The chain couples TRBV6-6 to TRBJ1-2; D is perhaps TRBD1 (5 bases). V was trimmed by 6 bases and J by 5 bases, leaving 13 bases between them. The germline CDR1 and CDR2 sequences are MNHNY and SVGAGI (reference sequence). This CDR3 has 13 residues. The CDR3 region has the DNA TGTGCCAGCAGCCCCGGGACTGGGTATGGCTACACCTTC. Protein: CASSPGTGYGYTF.

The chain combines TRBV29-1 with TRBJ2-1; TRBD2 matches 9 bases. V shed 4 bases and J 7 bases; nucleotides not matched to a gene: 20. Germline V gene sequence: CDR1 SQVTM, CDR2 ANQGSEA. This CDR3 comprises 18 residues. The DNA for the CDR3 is TGCAGCGTTGGATTGGGCCCCGGGGGCGGGAGGGCCCCTAATGAGCAGTTCTTC. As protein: CSVGLGPGGGRAPNEQFF.

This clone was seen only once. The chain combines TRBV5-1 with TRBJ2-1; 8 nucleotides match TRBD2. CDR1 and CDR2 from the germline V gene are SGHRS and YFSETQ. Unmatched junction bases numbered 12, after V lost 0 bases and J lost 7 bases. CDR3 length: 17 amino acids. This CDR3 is CASSLAKPASGSNEQFF. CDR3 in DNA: TGCGCCAGCAGCTTGGCAAAACCGGCTAGCGGGTCAAATGAGCAGTTCTTC.

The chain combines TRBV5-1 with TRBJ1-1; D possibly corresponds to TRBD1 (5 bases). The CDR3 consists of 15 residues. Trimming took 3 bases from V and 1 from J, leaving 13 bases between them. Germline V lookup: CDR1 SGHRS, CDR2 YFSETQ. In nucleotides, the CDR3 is TGCGCCAGCAGCTCCATAGGGGTGACGAACACTGAAGCTTTCTTT. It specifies CASSSIGVTNTEAFF.

The CDR3 loop is CASSLSSGEGNQPQHF. For the CDR3, the DNA is TGTGCCAGCAGCTTATCGTCAGGGGAGGGCAATCAGCCCCAGCATTTT. This chain connects TRBV11-3 to TRBJ1-5; D perhaps matches TRBD1 (6 bases). The length of the CDR3 is 16 residues. Per germline, CDR1 SGHNT and CDR2 YENEEA. V shed 2 bases and J shed 2 bases, with 13 bases lying between them.

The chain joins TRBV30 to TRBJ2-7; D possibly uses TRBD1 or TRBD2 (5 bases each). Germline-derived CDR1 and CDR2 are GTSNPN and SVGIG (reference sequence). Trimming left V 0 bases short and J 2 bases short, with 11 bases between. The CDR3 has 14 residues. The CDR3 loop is CAWSVQTGPYEQYF. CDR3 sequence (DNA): TGTGCCTGGAGTGTACAAACGGGACCCTACGAGCAGTACTTC.

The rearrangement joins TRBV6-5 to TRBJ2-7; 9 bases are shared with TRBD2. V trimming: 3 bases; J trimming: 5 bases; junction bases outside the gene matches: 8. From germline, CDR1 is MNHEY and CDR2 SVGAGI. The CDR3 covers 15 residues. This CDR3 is CASSYQLAGAHEQYF. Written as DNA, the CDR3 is TGTGCCAGCAGTTATCAACTAGCGGGCGCCCACGAGCAGTACTTC.

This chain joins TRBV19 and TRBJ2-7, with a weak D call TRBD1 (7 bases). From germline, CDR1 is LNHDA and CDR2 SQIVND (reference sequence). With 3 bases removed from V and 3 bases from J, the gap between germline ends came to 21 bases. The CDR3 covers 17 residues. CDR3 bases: TGTGCCAGTAGTATGTACCGGGGGACAGCGAGTTTCTACGAGCAGTACTTC. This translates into CASSMYRGTASFYEQYF.

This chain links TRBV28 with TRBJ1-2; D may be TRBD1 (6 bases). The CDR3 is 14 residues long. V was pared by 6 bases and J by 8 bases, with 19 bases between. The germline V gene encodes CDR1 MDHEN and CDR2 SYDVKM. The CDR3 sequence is CASSSVYREGGYTF. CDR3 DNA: TGTGCCAGCAGCTCTGTATACAGGGAGGGGGGCTACACCTTC.

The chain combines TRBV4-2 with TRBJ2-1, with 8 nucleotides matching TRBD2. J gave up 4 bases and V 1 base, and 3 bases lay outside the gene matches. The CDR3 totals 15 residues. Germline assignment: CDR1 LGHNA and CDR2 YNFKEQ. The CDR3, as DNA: TGTGCCAGCAGCCAAGTACTAGCGGAGTACAATGAGCAGTTCTTC. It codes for CASSQVLAEYNEQFF.

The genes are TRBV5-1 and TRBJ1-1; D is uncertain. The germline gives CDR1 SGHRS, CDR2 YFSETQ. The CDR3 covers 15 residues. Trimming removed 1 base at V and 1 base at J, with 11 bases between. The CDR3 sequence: CASSLLDGGNTEAFF. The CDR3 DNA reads TGCGCCAGCAGCTTGTTGGACGGAGGGAACACTGAAGCTTTCTTT.

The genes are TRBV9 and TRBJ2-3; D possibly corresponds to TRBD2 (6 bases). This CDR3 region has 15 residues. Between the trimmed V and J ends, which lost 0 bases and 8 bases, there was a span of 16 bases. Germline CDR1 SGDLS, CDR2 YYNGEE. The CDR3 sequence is CASSVVETRGATQYF. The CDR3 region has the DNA TGTGCCAGCAGCGTAGTTGAGACTAGAGGCGCTACGCAGTATTTT.

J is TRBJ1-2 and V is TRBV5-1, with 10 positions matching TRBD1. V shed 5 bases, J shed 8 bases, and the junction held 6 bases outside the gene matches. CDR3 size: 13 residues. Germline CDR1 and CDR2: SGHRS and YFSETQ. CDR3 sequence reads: CASSSTGGAGYTF. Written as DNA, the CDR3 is TGCGCCAGCAGTTCGACAGGGGGCGCGGGCTACACCTTC.

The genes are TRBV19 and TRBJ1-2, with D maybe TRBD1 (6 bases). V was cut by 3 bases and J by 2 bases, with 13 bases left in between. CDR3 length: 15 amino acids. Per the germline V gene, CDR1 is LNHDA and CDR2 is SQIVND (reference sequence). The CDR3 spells CASSISTGLNYGYTF. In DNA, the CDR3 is TGTGCCAGTAGTATCTCGACAGGCCTCAACTATGGCTACACCTTC. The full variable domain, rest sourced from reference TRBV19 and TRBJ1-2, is DGGITQSPKYLFRKEGQNVTLSCEQNLNHDAMYWYRQDPGQGLRLIYYSQIVNDFQKGDIAEGYSVSREKKESFPLTVTSAQKNPTAFYLCASSISTGLNYGYTFGSGTRLTVV.

The chain's CDR3 is CASSLDRASHQYF. The CDR3 DNA follows: TGTGCCAGCAGCTTAGATCGGGCGAGTCACCAGTACTTC. The chain has TRBV11-3 and TRBJ2-5; D unresolved. The CDR3 has 13 amino acids. Germline V CDR1 and CDR2: SGHNT, YENEEA. Deletions cut 0 bases from V and 10 bases from J, with 12 bases between.

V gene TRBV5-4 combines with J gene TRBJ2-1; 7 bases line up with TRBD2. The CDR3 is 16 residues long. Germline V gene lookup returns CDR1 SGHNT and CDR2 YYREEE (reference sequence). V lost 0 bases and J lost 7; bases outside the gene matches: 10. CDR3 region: CASSLVGGSRWNEQFF. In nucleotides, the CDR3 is TGTGCCAGCAGCTTGGTGGGGGGGAGTAGGTGGAATGAGCAGTTCTTC.

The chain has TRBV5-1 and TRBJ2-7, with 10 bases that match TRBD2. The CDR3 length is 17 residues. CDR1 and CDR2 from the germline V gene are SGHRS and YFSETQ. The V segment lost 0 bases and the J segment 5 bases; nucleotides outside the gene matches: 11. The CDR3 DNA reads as TGCGCCAGCAGCTTGGGGTCTAGCGGGAGTCAGATGAACGAGCAGTACTTC. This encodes CASSLGSSGSQMNEQYF.